Below, one TCR beta chain is given with its context. These data come from a study of control samples from healthy donors and cancer patients. Data came from immunoSEQ multiplex PCR; TCRdb stores just in-frame clones and leaves some out. The repertoire table contains 150,000 to 200,000 clones. There are 14 residues in the CDR3. Looked up from germline, CDR1 is SGHDT and CDR2 is YYEEEE. V dropped 5 bases and J dropped 0 bases, with 10 bases sitting between them. This chain uses TRBV5-6 with TRBJ2-3, with D maybe TRBD1 (5 bases). Sample: blood. The receptor's source is a woman under 40 in good health. CDR3 coding DNA: TGTGCCAGCAGTCGACAGTTTAGCACAGATACGCAGTATTTT. Its translation: CASSRQFSTDTQYF.